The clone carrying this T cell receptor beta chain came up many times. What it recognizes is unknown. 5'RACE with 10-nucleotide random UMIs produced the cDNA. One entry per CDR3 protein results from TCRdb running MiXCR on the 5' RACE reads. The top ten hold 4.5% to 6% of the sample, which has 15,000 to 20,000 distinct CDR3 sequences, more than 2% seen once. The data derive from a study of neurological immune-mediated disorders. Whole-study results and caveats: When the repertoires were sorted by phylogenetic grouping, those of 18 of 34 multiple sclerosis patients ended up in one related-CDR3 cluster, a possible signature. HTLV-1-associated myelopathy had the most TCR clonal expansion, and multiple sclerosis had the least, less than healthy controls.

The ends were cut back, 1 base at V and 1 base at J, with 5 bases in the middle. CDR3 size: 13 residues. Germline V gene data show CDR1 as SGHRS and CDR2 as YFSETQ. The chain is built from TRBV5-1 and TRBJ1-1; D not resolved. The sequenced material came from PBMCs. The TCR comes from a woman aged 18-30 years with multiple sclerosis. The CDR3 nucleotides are TGCGCCAGCAGCTTGTGGGGGAACACTGAAGCTTTCTTT. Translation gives CASSLWGNTEAFF.